These 10 T cell receptor beta chains were all obtained from the same sample, sequenced in a study of yellow fever vaccine responses in identical twins. TCRdb re-called the RT-PCR reads through MiXCR, storing one row per CDR3 protein. Found here are about 3,000 distinct CDR3 sequences, roughly 87% of them singletons; the top ten hold around 2.1%. The specimen comprised T cells from blood (PBMCs), unsorted or a sorted subset (not recorded which), sampled before or after yellow fever vaccination (not recorded which). The receptors were gathered from a woman aged 18-29 years who received the yellow fever vaccine.

The J gene is TRBJ1-2, the V gene TRBV12-3 or TRBV12-4; D is ambiguous. V was pared by 7 bases and J by 4 bases, with 22 bases between. This CDR3 contains 16 residues. The CDR3 nucleotides read TGTGCCAGCACCCCAAAGGTGGAGCCCAGGAGCTATGGCTACACCTTC. It translates to CASTPKVEPRSYGYTF.

V is TRBV18 and J is TRBJ1-1, with D hard to call. The germline gives CDR1 KGHSH, CDR2 LQKENI. V shed 8 bases and J shed 0 bases, with 10 bases lying between them. This CDR3 has 13 residues. CDR3 sequence (DNA): TGTGCCAGCACGTATCAAGTGAACACTGAAGCTTTCTTT. Its protein product is CASTYQVNTEAFF.

The J gene is TRBJ2-3, the V gene TRBV7-9, with TRBD1 as a possible D gene (6 bases). Germline loops: CDR1 SEHNR, CDR2 FQNEAQ (reference sequence). The CDR3 covers 15 residues. Trimming pared 3 bases from V and 6 bases from J, leaving 16 bases between. CDR3 amino acids: CASSFLQGRSDTQYF. The CDR3 DNA reads as TGTGCCAGCAGCTTTTTACAGGGACGATCGGATACGCAGTATTTT.

The chain links TRBV29-1 to TRBJ2-7; 8 bases agree with TRBD2. The germline CDR1 and CDR2 sequences are SQVTM and ANQGSEA. The CDR3 spans 13 residues. Trimming removed 7 bases from V and 1 base from J; junction bases left unmatched: 6. CDR3: CSARSGSSYEQYF. The CDR3, as DNA: TGCAGCGCCCGAAGCGGGAGTTCCTACGAGCAGTACTTC.

A few counts support this clonotype. The chain links TRBV29-1 to TRBJ1-1; D gene uncertain. V lost 4 bases and J 0 bases, leaving 9 bases between the germline ends. The germline V gene encodes CDR1 SQVTM and CDR2 ANQGSEA. The CDR3 spans 13 residues. The CDR3 DNA sequence: TGCAGCGTTGTGAGCAGCCTGAACACTGAAGCTTTCTTT. Its protein product is CSVVSSLNTEAFF.

V gene TRBV4-1 combines with J gene TRBJ2-1; TRBD1 is a possible D gene (5 bases). V shed 0 bases and J shed 11 bases, with 11 bases lying between them. The CDR3 is 13 residues long. CDR1 is MGHRA and CDR2 is YSYEKL in the germline V gene. CDR3 bases: TGCGCCAGCAGCCAAGAGTGGACATACCAGCAGTTCTTC. Translated: CASSQEWTYQQFF.

This chain joins TRBV18 and TRBJ2-7, with D perhaps matching TRBD1 (6 bases). Deletions cut 5 bases from V and 3 bases from J, with 11 bases between. Looked up from germline, CDR1 is KGHSH and CDR2 is LQKENI. The CDR3 runs to 13 residues. CDR3 region: CASSTKQGYEQYF. The CDR3 DNA is TGTGCCAGCTCAACCAAACAGGGCTACGAGCAGTACTTC.

The J gene is TRBJ1-5, the V gene TRBV12-3 or TRBV12-4; D is undetermined. The CDR3 is 14 amino acids. V was pared by 6 bases and J by 4 bases, with 13 bases between. The DNA of the CDR3 is TGTGCCAGCAGGGGCCTTAGGAATAATCAGCCCCAGCATTTT. Translating it yields CASRGLRNNQPQHF.

CDR3 nucleotides: TGTGCCAGCAGTGGACAGGGTAAAGAGTCGAACACCGGGGAGCTGTTTTTT. Translated: CASSGQGKESNTGELFF. The chain combines TRBV2 with TRBJ2-2; 7 nucleotides line up with TRBD1. The CDR3 is 17 amino acids. Trimming cost V 4 bases and J 0 bases; bases outside gene matches: 8. CDR1 is SNHLY, CDR2 FYNNEI, per germline.

V gene TRBV11-2 combines with J gene TRBJ2-5, with a weak D call TRBD2 (5 bases). CDR1 SGHAT and CDR2 FQNNGV come from the germline V gene. The CDR3 loop spans 13 amino acids. V gave up 5 bases and J gave up 9 bases, with 16 bases separating them. The CDR3 DNA reads as TGTGCCAGCAGCAACGACGGGGAGAGGGCCCAGTACTTC. It yields the protein CASSNDGERAQYF.